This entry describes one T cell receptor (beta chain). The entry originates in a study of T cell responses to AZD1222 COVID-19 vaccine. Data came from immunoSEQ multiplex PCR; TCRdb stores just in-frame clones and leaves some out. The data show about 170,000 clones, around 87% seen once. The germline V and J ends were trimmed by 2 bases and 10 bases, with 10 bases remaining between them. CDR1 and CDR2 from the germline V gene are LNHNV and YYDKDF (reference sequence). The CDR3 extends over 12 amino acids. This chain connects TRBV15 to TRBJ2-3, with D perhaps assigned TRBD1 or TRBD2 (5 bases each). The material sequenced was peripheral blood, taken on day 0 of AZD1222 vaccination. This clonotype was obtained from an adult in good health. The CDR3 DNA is TGTGCCACCAGCAGACGGGACGGCCCGCAGTATTTT. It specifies CATSRRDGPQYF.